The rows below give T cell receptor beta chains drawn from one sample of a study of blood T cells in healthy people across ages. TCRdb itself ran the 5' RACE reads through MiXCR, one entry per CDR3 protein. The profile shows roughly 1.4 million distinct CDR3 sequences, approximately 63% of them singletons. Sequencing was performed on blood. These receptor sequences come from a man aged 18-30 years in good health. Each CDR3 is given with its conserved first and last residue. The order of the fields is V gene, J gene, clone size, D gene, CDR3 protein, CDR3 DNA. D genes are given only for firm matches. Not every row has a clone size; where given, it reads once, few, many or a size class.

>TRBV6-6|TRBJ2-5|-|-
CASSQRLGGGQETQYF
TGTGCCAGCAGTCAAAGGTTGGGGGGCGGACAAGAGACCCAGTACTTC
>TRBV20-1|TRBJ2-5|-|-
CSARDLGQLQETQYF
TGCAGTGCTAGAGATCTCGGACAGCTCCAAGAGACCCAGTACTTC
>TRBV28|TRBJ2-6|once|-
CASSFHRAGANVLTF
TGTGCCAGCAGTTTCCACAGGGCTGGGGCCAACGTCCTGACTTTC
>TRBV7-9|TRBJ1-2|-|-
CASSLAHREGLYGYTF
TGTGCCAGCAGCTTAGCGCATCGCGAAGGGCTTTATGGCTACACCTTC
>TRBV12-5|TRBJ2-2|-|TRBD2
CAGGWEGTAGELFF
TGTGCTGGTGGTTGGGAGGGAACTGCCGGGGAGCTGTTTTTT
>TRBV28|TRBJ2-7|-|-
CASRPGVSYEQYF
TGTGCCAGCAGGCCCGGGGTATCCTACGAGCAGTACTTC
>TRBV4-2|TRBJ2-7|-|TRBD2
CASSHGNSGRAMDEQYF
TGTGCCAGCAGCCATGGGAATAGCGGGAGGGCCATGGATGAGCAGTACTTC
>TRBV6-5|TRBJ1-2|-|-
CASLPWEGNNYGYTF
TGTGCCAGCTTACCTTGGGAAGGAAATAACTATGGCTACACCTTC
>TRBV12-5|TRBJ2-7|-|-
CASGLSRYEQYF
TGTGCTAGTGGCCTATCCAGGTACGAGCAGTACTTC
>TRBV2|TRBJ2-5|-|TRBD2
CASSASGYETQYF
TGTGCCAGCAGTGCTAGCGGCTACGAGACCCAGTACTTC
>TRBV24-1|TRBJ2-1|-|-
CATSIAANEQFF
TGTGCCACCAGTATAGCGGCCAATGAGCAGTTCTTC
>TRBV4-1|TRBJ2-7|few|TRBD1
CASSQVVTGSEQYF
TGCGCCAGCAGCCAAGTTGTGACAGGGTCCGAGCAGTACTTC
>TRBV7-9|TRBJ2-7|-|TRBD2
CASSIGGWRTSGIEVYEQYF
TGTGCCAGCAGCATAGGGGGGTGGAGGACTAGCGGGATAGAAGTCTACGAGCAGTACTTC
>TRBV20-1|TRBJ2-3|few|-
CSAGDYNTDTQYF
TGCAGTGCTGGCGACTATAACACAGATACGCAGTATTTT
>TRBV28|TRBJ2-7|-|TRBD2
CASSLYLGGDYAYEQYF
TGTGCCAGCAGTTTATATCTTGGCGGGGACTACGCCTACGAGCAGTACTTC
>TRBV29-1|TRBJ2-6|-|TRBD1
CSASDRGSSGANVLTF
TGCAGCGCCTCGGACAGGGGAAGCTCTGGGGCCAACGTCCTGACTTTC
>TRBV15|TRBJ1-1|few|-
CATGTPITEAFF
TGTGCCACAGGGACACCGATCACTGAAGCTTTCTTT
>TRBV6-5|TRBJ2-7|-|-
CASSYSGASIYEQYF
TGTGCCAGCAGTTACTCGGGGGCGTCAATCTACGAGCAGTACTTC
>TRBV4-1|TRBJ1-5|-|TRBD1
CASSQGQGEGQPQHF
TGCGCCAGCAGCCAGGGACAGGGGGAAGGACAGCCCCAGCATTTT
>TRBV7-2|TRBJ1-2|-|-
CASSLIGTSWYGYTF
TGTGCCAGCAGCTTGATAGGGACCTCTTGGTATGGCTACACCTTC